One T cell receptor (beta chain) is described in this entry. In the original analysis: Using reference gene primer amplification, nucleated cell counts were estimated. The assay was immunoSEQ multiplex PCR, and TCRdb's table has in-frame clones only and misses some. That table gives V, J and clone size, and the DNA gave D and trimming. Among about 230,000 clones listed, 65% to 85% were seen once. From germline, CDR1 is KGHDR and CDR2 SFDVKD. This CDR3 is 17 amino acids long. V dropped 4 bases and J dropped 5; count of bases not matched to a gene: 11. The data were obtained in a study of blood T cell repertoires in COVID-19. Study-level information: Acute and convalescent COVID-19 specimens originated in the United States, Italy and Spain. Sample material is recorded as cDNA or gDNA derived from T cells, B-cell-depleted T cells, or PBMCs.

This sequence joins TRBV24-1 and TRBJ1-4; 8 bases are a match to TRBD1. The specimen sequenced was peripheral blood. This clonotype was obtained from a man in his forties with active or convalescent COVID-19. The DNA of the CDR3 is TGTGCCACCAGTGACCCTAACCTCCAGGGGGCAAATGAAAAACTGTTTTTT. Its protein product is CATSDPNLQGANEKLFF.